Included here is one T cell receptor beta chain sequence, with context. Its matching antigen is unknown. The germline CDR1 and CDR2 sequences are SQVTM and ANQGSEA. The CDR3 runs 14 residues. The V gene end was trimmed by 7 bases and the J gene end by 8 bases; junction bases not matched to a gene: 12. The data are from a study of early T cells in non-severe SARS-CoV-2 infection. On the study more broadly: Sequencing targeted bulk RNA from unsorted whole blood, leaving chains unpaired. The study, taken as a whole, reports: Lookups in VDJdb leaned toward anti-spike CD8 responses and missed private and CD4 specificities.

Unique molecular identifiers tagged individual cDNA molecules. TCRdb independently ran MiXCR on the 5' RACE reads; one entry per CDR3 protein. The sample carries roughly 81,000 distinct CDR3 sequences, roughly an eighth recorded once. The chain has TRBV29-1 and TRBJ1-4, with 8 nucleotides matching TRBD1. This TCR was recovered from an adult who was a healthcare worker with PCR-confirmed SARS-CoV-2 infection or an uninfected control (not recorded which). The sample taken for sequencing was whole blood. The DNA of the CDR3 is TGCAGCGCCGGACGAGGCACAGGGGGGGAAAAACTGTTTTTT. Translated, it gives CSAGRGTGGEKLFF.